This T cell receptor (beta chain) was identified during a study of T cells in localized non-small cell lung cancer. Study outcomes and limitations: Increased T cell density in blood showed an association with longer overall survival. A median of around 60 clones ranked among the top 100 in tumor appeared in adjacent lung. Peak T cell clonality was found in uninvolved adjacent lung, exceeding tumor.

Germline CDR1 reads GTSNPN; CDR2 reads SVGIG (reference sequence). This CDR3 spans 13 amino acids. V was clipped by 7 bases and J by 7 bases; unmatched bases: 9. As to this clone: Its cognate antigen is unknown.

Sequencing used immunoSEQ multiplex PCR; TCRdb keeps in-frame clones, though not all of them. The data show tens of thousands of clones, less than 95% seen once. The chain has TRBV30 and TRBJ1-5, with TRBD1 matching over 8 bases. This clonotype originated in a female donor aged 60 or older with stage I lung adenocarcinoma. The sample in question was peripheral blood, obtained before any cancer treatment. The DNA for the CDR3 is TGTGCCTTCTCAGGGGGCGCAAGGCAGCCCCAGCATTTT. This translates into CAFSGGARQPQHF. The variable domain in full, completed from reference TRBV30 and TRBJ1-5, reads SQTIHQWPATLVQPVGSPLSLECTVEGTSNPNLYWYRQAAGRGLQLLFYSVGIGQISSEVPQNLSASRPQDRQFILSSKKLLLSDSGFYLCAFSGGARQPQHFGDGTRLSIL.